The T cell receptor beta chain under discussion was sequenced for a study of T cells after somatic rescue of genetic block. Produced via immunoSEQ multiplex PCR; TCRdb's table is partial and in-frame only. Among roughly 11,000 clones listed, approximately 79% were seen once. The CDR3 covers 14 residues. The V gene's germline CDR1 is LNHDA and CDR2 SQIVND (reference sequence). The V gene end was trimmed by 1 base and the J gene end by 6 bases; junction bases not matched to a gene: 5. The genes are TRBV19 and TRBJ1-2; 7 bases map to TRBD1. Sequencing was done on a sample of peripheral blood mononuclear cells (PBMCs). This receptor was taken from a boy younger than 18. The CDR3 sequence: CASSIGGQADGYTF. CDR3 in DNA: TGTGCCAGTAGTATAGGAGGACAGGCTGATGGCTACACCTTC.